The 12 T cell receptor beta chains below come from one sample, sequenced in a study of glioma-infiltrating T cells (dated by TCRdb to the mid-2010s). TCRdb records Illumina MiSeq as the sequencer. TCR alpha and beta CDR3 regions were amplified with the iRepertoire nested amplicon-rescue multiplex PCR (arm-PCR) platform from RNA. TCRdb reprocessing: public reads trimmed at Q25 with fastp, clones called with MiXCR, in-frame beta chains kept. Entries are consolidated by CDR3 protein sequence, retaining the most common genes and DNA. Across this sample there are about 210,000 distinct CDR3 sequences, with more than 25% seen only once. Of the sample, 20% falls within the top ten clones. Sequenced sample: glioma tissue, nonneoplastic brain tissue, or PBMCs (not recorded which). The receptors come from a human donor with low-grade glioma or glioblastoma, undergoing nonglioma brain surgery, or in good health (not recorded which).

There are many counts of this clonotype. This rearrangement joins TRBV19 to TRBJ2-2, with 8 positions matching TRBD1. CDR3 length: 16 residues. V trimming: 3 bases; J trimming: 4 bases; junction bases outside the gene matches: 7. Germline V lookup: CDR1 LNHDA, CDR2 SQIVND (reference sequence). In DNA, the CDR3 is TGTGCCAGTAGTATCCCCCGGACAGGGTCCACCGGGGAGCTGTTTTTT. This gives the protein CASSIPRTGSTGELFF. Based on the CDR3 plus reference TRBV19 and TRBJ2-2, the full variable domain is DGGITQSPKYLFRKEGQNVTLSCEQNLNHDAMYWYRQDPGQGLRLIYYSQIVNDFQKGDIAEGYSVSREKKESFPLTVTSAQKNPTAFYLCASSIPRTGSTGELFFGEGSRLTVL.

In this sample, this clonotype turned up many times. The rearrangement links TRBV3-1 to TRBJ2-2, with TRBD1 as a possible D gene (6 bases). The CDR3 loop spans 14 amino acids. Per the germline V gene, CDR1 is LGHDT and CDR2 is YNNKEL (reference sequence). Between the trimmed V and J ends, which lost 1 base and 6 bases, there was a span of 9 bases. The CDR3 spells CASSQGQGPGELFF. The CDR3 DNA is TGTGCCAGCAGCCAAGGGCAGGGGCCCGGGGAGCTGTTTTTT.

Many counts were recorded for this clonotype. The J gene is TRBJ2-5, the V gene TRBV5-1, with unresolved D. The CDR3 loop spans 15 amino acids. Trimming removed 2 bases at V and 3 bases at J, with 14 bases between. The germline gives CDR1 SGHRS, CDR2 YFSETQ. DNA of the CDR3: TGCGCCAGCAGCTTCACTCCGAGCAACGAAGAGACCCAGTACTTC. As protein: CASSFTPSNEETQYF.

This clonotype was recorded many times. V usage is TRBV6-1 and J usage is TRBJ2-1; 12 nucleotides agree with TRBD2. The CDR3 runs to 15 residues. Germline CDR1 reads MNHNS; CDR2 reads SASEGT. V lost 6 bases to trimming and J lost 7 bases; unmatched junction nucleotides: 7. CDR3 protein: CASRTGLAGMNEQFF. CDR3 DNA: TGTGCCAGCAGAACTGGACTAGCGGGGATGAATGAGCAGTTCTTC.

About this clonotype: Just one base apart from a much larger clone, this may be a read error. The V call is TRBV4-1, the J call TRBJ1-1; D unresolved. CDR1 is MGHRA and CDR2 is YSYEKL in the germline V gene. This CDR3 is built from 12 residues. With 5 bases removed from V and 3 bases from J, the gap between germline ends came to 7 bases. The CDR3 is CASSWRDTEAFF. DNA of the CDR3: TGCGCCAGCAGCTGGAGGGACACTGAAGCTTTCTTT.

The chain employs TRBV2 and TRBJ2-7, with 8 bases lining up with TRBD1. V was pared by 6 bases and J by 2 bases, with 3 bases of the junction left unmatched. CDR3 length equals 13 residues. Germline V gene lookup returns CDR1 SNHLY and CDR2 FYNNEI. The CDR3 bases are TGTGCCAGCAGAAGGACAGGGACCTACGAGCAGTACTTC. It codes for CASRRTGTYEQYF.

In the case of this clonotype: The junction and the germline gene differ at one end; a read error may be behind it. The rearrangement joins TRBV6-5 to TRBJ1-1, with D uncertain. CDR3 size: 14 residues. CDR1 is MNHEY, CDR2 SVGAGI, per germline. Here the CDR3 DNA reads TGTGCCGGCAGTTCTCCTGGGCTACCCACTGAAGCTTTCTTT. Protein sequence: CAGSSPGLPTEAFF.

This clonotype was observed at least ten times. The gene calls are TRBV29-1 and TRBJ1-2, with TRBD1 as a possible D gene (6 bases). From germline, CDR1 is SQVTM and CDR2 ANQGSEA. The CDR3 runs to 13 residues. The germline V and J ends were trimmed by 6 bases and 4 bases, with 15 bases remaining between them. CDR3 residues: CSVQPGQGYGYTF. CDR3 coding DNA: TGCAGCGTCCAACCGGGACAAGGCTATGGCTACACCTTC.

Comments on this clonotype: This CDR3 fails to terminate in the conserved phenylalanine or tryptophan, so it likely reflects a read error. The chain recombines TRBV6-5 with TRBJ2-7, with TRBD2 matching 9 bases. In germline, CDR1 is MNHEY, CDR2 SVGAGI. The CDR3 runs to 14 residues. CDR3 nucleotide sequence: TGCGCCAGCAGTTACCCGCGGGAGGGCTACGAGCAGTACTTG. Its protein is CASSYPREGYEQYL.

This clonotype has just one count. The chain combines TRBV4-3 with TRBJ2-7; D remains unclear. Germline V gene lookup returns CDR1 LGHNA and CDR2 YSLEER. The CDR3 has 13 amino acids. V was pared by 0 bases and J by 5 bases, with 8 bases between. The CDR3 sequence is CASSQEAVNEQYF. CDR3 nucleotides: TGCGCCAGCAGCCAAGAGGCAGTGAACGAGCAGTACTTC.

This clonotype was counted at least ten times. The chain has TRBV6-1 and TRBJ2-1, with 13 bases that match TRBD2. V dropped 8 bases and J dropped 5; count of bases not matched to a gene: 0. Germline V gene sequence: CDR1 MNHNS, CDR2 SASEGT. This CDR3 is 13 amino acids long. This CDR3 reads CASGLAGDNEQFF. In DNA form, the CDR3 reads TGTGCCAGCGGACTAGCGGGAGACAATGAGCAGTTCTTC.

This clonotype was counted at least ten times. This chain connects TRBV7-6 to TRBJ2-3; TRBD2 matches at 13 bases. Germline CDR1 and CDR2: SGHVS and FNYEAQ. The CDR3 is 15 amino acids. J gave up 6 bases and V 5 bases, and 5 bases lay outside the gene matches. The CDR3 is CASSPRTSGSDTQYF. CDR3 bases: TGTGCCAGCAGCCCTAGGACTAGCGGGAGTGATACGCAGTATTTT.